The 12 T cell receptor beta chains below all came from one sample that was sequenced in a study of blood T cell repertoires in COVID-19. Method: immunoSEQ multiplex PCR; TCRdb's copy keeps in-frame clones and lacks some. The sample includes roughly 370,000 clones, 85% to 90% of them seen just once. Sequencing used PBMCs or T cells enriched from blood (not recorded which). All receptors derive from a woman aged 50 to 60 who had recovered from COVID-19.

The chain combines TRBV10-3 with TRBJ1-4, with 9 bases matching TRBD1. CDR1 and CDR2 (germline): ENHRY, SYGVKD. The CDR3 consists of 12 residues. J gave up 12 bases and V 6 bases, and 5 bases lay outside the gene matches. DNA for the CDR3: TGTGCCATCAGGGGAGACAGGGGGGAACTGTTTTTT. The encoded protein is CAIRGDRGELFF.

This chain uses TRBV5-1 with TRBJ2-2, with D possibly matching TRBD2 (6 bases). Trimming cost V 7 bases and J 2 bases, with 12 bases left between them. From germline, CDR1 is SGHRS and CDR2 YFSETQ. The CDR3 has 14 amino acids. CDR3 in DNA: TGCGCCAGCGCCCTAGCGAGCAACACCGGGGAGCTGTTTTTT. Its translation: CASALASNTGELFF.

This chain connects TRBV19 to TRBJ1-2; D unresolved. Germline-derived CDR1 and CDR2 are LNHDA and SQIVND (reference sequence). V lost 5 bases and J 5 bases, leaving 18 bases between the germline ends. The CDR3 covers 15 residues. CDR3 residues: CASSPGMGGRYGYTF. The CDR3 bases are TGTGCCAGTAGTCCGGGTATGGGAGGGAGGTATGGCTACACCTTC. Full variable domain (outside the CDR3, taken from reference TRBV19 and TRBJ1-2): DGGITQSPKYLFRKEGQNVTLSCEQNLNHDAMYWYRQDPGQGLRLIYYSQIVNDFQKGDIAEGYSVSREKKESFPLTVTSAQKNPTAFYLCASSPGMGGRYGYTFGSGTRLTVV.

The chain links TRBV20-1 to TRBJ2-3, with a possible D match to TRBD2 (5 bases). Trimming took 3 bases from V and 1 from J, leaving 11 bases between them. Germline CDR1 reads DFQATT; CDR2 reads SNEGSKA (reference sequence). The length of the CDR3 is 14 residues. The CDR3 here is CSASVVGGTDTQYF. CDR3 bases: TGCAGTGCTAGTGTAGTCGGGGGCACAGATACGCAGTATTTT.

V is TRBV28 and J is TRBJ2-1; D unresolved. CDR1 MDHEN and CDR2 SYDVKM come from the germline V gene. The CDR3 loop spans 12 amino acids. The V end was cut by 6 bases, the J end by 5 bases, with 8 bases between. The CDR3 protein is CASRSRDNEQFF. The CDR3 nucleotides read TGTGCCAGCAGGAGCCGGGACAATGAGCAGTTCTTC.

The chain has TRBV5-8 and TRBJ1-2; 12 nucleotides agree with TRBD1. Per the germline V gene, CDR1 is SGHTS and CDR2 is YDEGEE. V lost 0 bases to trimming and J lost 7 bases; unmatched junction nucleotides: 4. The CDR3 consists of 15 residues. CDR3 residues: CASSLAGQGAFGYTF. CDR3 bases: TGTGCCAGCAGCTTGGCGGGACAGGGGGCTTTTGGCTACACCTTC.

Points on this clone: One junction end does not reproduce the germline sequence, and a read error may be involved. The same CDR3 also results from other DNA sequences found in this sample. The CDR3: CAWSAGVGRNEQYF. Here the CDR3 DNA reads TGTGCTTGGAGTGCAGGGGTAGGTCGGAACGAGCAGTACTTC. The V gene is TRBV30, the J gene TRBJ2-7; maybe TRBD1 (6 bases). Germline-derived CDR1 and CDR2 are GTSNPN and SVGIG (reference sequence). The CDR3 runs to 14 residues.

For the CDR3, the DNA is TGTGCCAGCAGTTTATCGACAGGGGGCATCTTCTATGGCTACACCTTC. Its protein product is CASSLSTGGIFYGYTF. This chain uses TRBV27 with TRBJ1-2; 10 bases map to TRBD1. V was clipped by 0 bases and J by 4 bases; unmatched bases: 5. CDR1 and CDR2 from the germline V gene are MNHEY and SMNVEV (reference sequence). The length of the CDR3 is 16 residues.

The rearrangement links TRBV11-2 to TRBJ1-4, with D unclear. Germline V gives CDR1 SGHAT, CDR2 FQNNGV. The length of the CDR3 is 13 residues. Between the trimmed V and J ends, which lost 5 bases and 8 bases, there was a span of 12 bases. CDR3 loop: CASSLTPQEKLFF. The CDR3 nucleotides read TGTGCCAGCAGCCTCACGCCTCAGGAAAAACTGTTTTTT.

CDR3 residues: CASSGGTTYEQYF. For the CDR3, the DNA is TGTGCCAGTAGCGGAGGCACCACCTACGAGCAGTACTTC. The rearrangement uses TRBV19 and TRBJ2-7; D is perhaps TRBD2 (5 bases). The CDR3 consists of 13 residues. CDR1 is LNHDA and CDR2 is SQIVND in the germline V gene (reference sequence). Between the trimmed V and J ends, which lost 6 bases and 2 bases, there was a span of 11 bases.

A few counts support this clone. This chain joins TRBV3-1 (or the pseudogene TRBV3-2) and TRBJ1-2, with D tentatively TRBD1 (6 bases). The CDR3 length is 16 residues. CDR1 and CDR2 (germline): LGHDT, YNNKEL (reference sequence). V lost 1 base, J lost 2 bases, and 14 bases lay in between. The CDR3 bases are TGTGCCAGCAGCCAAGTTGGAACAGGGCCGAACTATGGCTACACCTTC. Translated, it gives CASSQVGTGPNYGYTF.

The rearrangement joins TRBV5-1 to TRBJ2-7; 8 bases map to TRBD1. The junction had 5 bases not matched to a gene; V was cut back by 0 bases and J by 3 bases. Per the germline V gene, CDR1 is SGHRS and CDR2 is YFSETQ. The CDR3 sequence is 15 residues long. DNA for the CDR3: TGCGCCAGCAGCTTGGGGACAGGGTTCTTCTACGAGCAGTACTTC. Translating gives CASSLGTGFFYEQYF.